This T cell receptor (beta chain) was captured in a study of radiotherapy plus CTLA-4 blockade in lung cancer. This clone has a handful of counts. Germline loops: CDR1 MGHRA, CDR2 YSYEKL. There are 15 residues in the CDR3. V shed 4 bases and J shed 6 bases, with 19 bases lying between them. Some clones are missing from TCRdb's copy, which holds only in-frame ones; the method was immunoSEQ multiplex PCR. Of some 110,000 clones in the sample, roughly 86% were seen once. The sample here was peripheral blood, taken from a patient treated with radiotherapy plus ipilimumab. This sequence originates from a human donor with non-small cell lung cancer that progressed on radiotherapy plus ipilimumab. Some clones in this sample may be carry-over from other donors' samples. V usage is TRBV4-1 and J usage is TRBJ2-7; D might be TRBD2 (5 bases). Here the CDR3 DNA reads TGCGCCAGCAGCCCTTTACCCGAGGCTAGCTCCGAGCAGTACTTC. This codes for CASSPLPEASSEQYF.